This T cell receptor beta chain was found in a study of T cell clusters in autoimmune cytopenias. Across the study: TRB sequencing had a median about 49,000 reads and 2,500 or so distinct clonotypes per sample. Study-level points and caveats: No experiment has yet validated the function of the T cell clusters defined in silico. Primary autoimmune cytopenia patients seemingly lacked the physiological T cell clusters found in healthy donors.

Germline V gene data show CDR1 as SEHNR and CDR2 as FQNEAQ (reference sequence). This CDR3 comprises 13 residues. Each sample's input was about 250 ng genomic DNA, 35,000 to 40,000 genome equivalents. One tube held mixed TRB-A and TRB-B primer pools for touch-down PCR. TCRdb reprocessed the multiplex PCR reads and reports one entry per CDR3 protein, with no DNA. The sample table sets out about 9,500 distinct CDR3 sequences. As to this clonotype: Its antigen is as yet unknown.

Sequencing was done on a sample of peripheral blood. The chain couples TRBV7-9 to TRBJ1-2. This sequence originates from a human donor with an autoimmune cytopenia or autoimmune hepatitis (not recorded which). CDR3 region: CASSSSGNYGYTF.